This T cell receptor (beta chain) was recorded in a study of blood T cell repertoires in COVID-19. Across the whole study: Samples representing acute and convalescent COVID-19 were sourced from the United States, Italy and Spain.

How the authors handled the data: Using reference gene primer amplification, nucleated cell counts were estimated. Clones were sequenced by immunoSEQ multiplex PCR, and TCRdb holds only the in-frame ones, with some missing. That table gives V, J and clone size, and the DNA gave D and trimming. Of over 150,000 clones listed, roughly 87% were seen once; the top ten hold roughly 7.5%. Germline CDR1 reads MNHEY; CDR2 reads SMNVEV (reference sequence). CDR3 length: 19 residues. V lost 2 bases and J lost 0, with 20 bases in between. This chain joins TRBV27 and TRBJ1-5, with TRBD1 as a possible D gene (5 bases). This clonotype was obtained from a woman in her seventies with COVID-19, enrolled during active disease. The sample comprised peripheral blood. CDR3 region: CASSLGGGGPNYSNQPQHF. In nucleotides, the CDR3 is TGTGCCAGCAGTTTAGGGGGAGGAGGCCCCAACTATAGCAATCAGCCCCAGCATTTT.